The rows below give T cell receptor beta chains drawn from one sample of a study of chronic HIV infection and antiretroviral therapy. TCRdb passed the 5' RACE reads through MiXCR, listing each CDR3 protein once. This sample yields about 38,000 distinct CDR3 sequences, of which roughly 7.6% are seen a single time; 2.9% belongs to the top ten. The sequenced sample was peripheral blood. These receptors were collected from an adult who had HIV and had not received antiretroviral therapy, or was an uninfected healthy control (not recorded which). Both conserved end residues are part of each CDR3. D genes are given only for firm matches. Clone size is given for some rows only: seen once, a few or many times, or a class if the clone is expanded.

clone size,V gene,D gene,J gene,CDR3 DNA,CDR3 protein
NA,TRBV9,TRBD2,TRBJ2-5,TGTGCCAGCAGCACCCTAGCGGGAGCGGGGGAGACCCAGTACTTC,CASSTLAGAGETQYF
NA,TRBV28,TRBD2,TRBJ2-3,TGTGCCAGCAGTCGCGGGACTAGCGGGGGCACAGATACGCAGTATTTT,CASSRGTSGGTDTQYF
many,TRBV24-1,NA,TRBJ1-5,TGTGCCACCAGTGAAAGCAATCAGCCCCAGCATTTT,CATSESNQPQHF
NA,TRBV15,NA,TRBJ1-6,TGTGCCACCAGCAGAGATACCGAGAATTCACCCCTCCACTTT,CATSRDTENSPLHF
many,TRBV7-6,NA,TRBJ1-3,TGTGCCAGCAGCTTAGTCGGCGGCTCTGGAAACACCATATATTTT,CASSLVGGSGNTIYF
NA,TRBV5-1,NA,TRBJ1-5,TGCGCCAGCAGCTTGATGGGACAAAACAATCAGCCCCAGCATTTT,CASSLMGQNNQPQHF
NA,TRBV2,NA,TRBJ2-1,TGTGCCAGCAGCAAAGGATGGGGCGCCGATGAGCAGTTCTTC,CASSKGWGADEQFF
NA,TRBV28,TRBD1,TRBJ1-1,TGTGCCAGCGGGACAGGGAGAATGGCAGCTGAAGCTTTCTTT,CASGTGRMAAEAFF
many,TRBV6-6,TRBD2,TRBJ2-1,TGTGCCAGCAGTCCAAGCGGGAGCTACAATGAGCAGTTCTTC,CASSPSGSYNEQFF
many,TRBV10-3,NA,TRBJ2-3,TGTGCCACCGCTCAAGCGGAGACCACAGATACGCAGTATTTT,CATAQAETTDTQYF
many,TRBV14,NA,TRBJ2-2,TGTGCCAGCAGCCAACATCGGACAGTCGGGGAGCTGTTTTTT,CASSQHRTVGELFF
many,TRBV27,TRBD2,TRBJ2-7,TGTGCCACCCAGGTCCGTACTAGCGCGAAGTACGAGCAGTACTTC,CATQVRTSAKYEQYF
few,TRBV29-1,NA,TRBJ1-1,TGCAGCGCCGGGTCTCCCGTTGAAGCTTTCTTT,CSAGSPVEAFF
few,TRBV2,TRBD1,TRBJ2-1,TGTGCCAGCAGGAGGGACAGTTACAATGAGCAGTTCTTC,CASRRDSYNEQFF
many,TRBV6-2/TRBV6-3,NA,TRBJ2-2,TGTGCCAGCAGTAACGTCGACACCGGGGAGCTGTTTTTT,CASSNVDTGELFF
few,TRBV25-1,NA,TRBJ2-7,TGTGCCAGCAGTGAGACCGGAGGGTCACCTGACTCCTACGAGCAGTACTTC,CASSETGGSPDSYEQYF
NA,TRBV20-1,TRBD2,TRBJ2-3,TGCAGTGCTAGGGGCGCGGGAGGTGGAACAGATACGCAGTATTTT,CSARGAGGGTDTQYF
many,TRBV7-9,TRBD2,TRBJ2-3,TGTGCCAGCAGCAGCACTAGCGGTTCCCTTTATACGCAGTATTTT,CASSSTSGSLYTQYF
few,TRBV6-1,NA,TRBJ1-5,TGTGCCAGCAGTGACCGCACTAGCAATCAGCCCCAGCATTTT,CASSDRTSNQPQHF
few,TRBV5-1,NA,TRBJ1-4,TGCGCCAGCAGCTCCTTGGAGTCAACTAATGAAAAACTGTTTTTT,CASSSLESTNEKLFF
NA,TRBV29-1,NA,TRBJ2-5,TGCAGCGTTGAACCCGGGTTCGGAGAGACCCAGTACTTC,CSVEPGFGETQYF
few,TRBV10-3,TRBD1,TRBJ1-2,TGTGCCATCAGAGACAGGGGGCTTTTCTATGGCTACACCTTC,CAIRDRGLFYGYTF
NA,TRBV14,NA,TRBJ2-3,TGTGCCAGCAGCCAAGATTTAGCGGAAACAGATACGCAGTATTTT,CASSQDLAETDTQYF
few,TRBV10-2,NA,TRBJ1-5,TGCGCCAGCAGTGTCGGGCAGCCCCAGCATTTT,CASSVGQPQHF
many,TRBV7-2,NA,TRBJ1-1,TGTGCCAGCAGCTTAGGGTCTTGGGATTCGACTGAAGCTTTCTTT,CASSLGSWDSTEAFF
NA,TRBV4-1,NA,TRBJ2-7,TGCGCCAGCAGCCAAGAAGGGGGAGGTCACATCGAGCAGTACTTC,CASSQEGGGHIEQYF
NA,TRBV5-1,NA,TRBJ2-3,TGCGCCAGCAGCCGTGCGGACACTAGCACAGATACGCAGTATTTT,CASSRADTSTDTQYF
medium-sized,TRBV7-2,TRBD2,TRBJ2-1,TGTGCCAGCAGCTCAGCGGGAGGGAGGTACAATGAGCAGTTCTTC,CASSSAGGRYNEQFF
NA,TRBV5-6,NA,TRBJ1-2,TGTGCCAGCAGCCTCAACTATGGCTACACCTTC,CASSLNYGYTF
many,TRBV29-1,TRBD2,TRBJ2-3,TGCAGCGTTGGGACTAGGATGACAGATACGCAGTATTTT,CSVGTRMTDTQYF
few,TRBV6-1,TRBD1,TRBJ2-7,TGTGCCAGCAGCAACACAGGGGGCCCCTACGAGCAGTACTTC,CASSNTGGPYEQYF
few,TRBV20-1,NA,TRBJ2-7,TGCAGTGCTAGGGACATGACCTCCTACGAGCAGTACTTC,CSARDMTSYEQYF
NA,TRBV29-1,NA,TRBJ2-1,TGCAGCGTCGGTCCCCGTTTAAGCAATGAGCAGTTCTTC,CSVGPRLSNEQFF
many,TRBV19,TRBD2,TRBJ2-7,TGTGCCAGTAGCCGAGCGGGAGACTTTTACGAGCAGTACTTC,CASSRAGDFYEQYF
many,TRBV25-1,TRBD2,TRBJ2-7,TGTGCCAGCAGTAACGGGACTAGCGGTTTCTCCTACGAGCAGTACTTC,CASSNGTSGFSYEQYF
few,TRBV29-1,NA,TRBJ1-2,TGCAGCGTCTTTGGGGTCCAAGACTATGGCTACACCTTC,CSVFGVQDYGYTF
many,TRBV28,NA,TRBJ2-7,TGTGCCAGCAGTCGGTTAAGGGAGGCTCTATCCTACGAGCAGTACTTC,CASSRLREALSYEQYF
many,TRBV28,TRBD2,TRBJ2-7,TGTGCCAGCAGTACCGGACTAGCTGGGGCCGAGCAGTACTTC,CASSTGLAGAEQYF
NA,TRBV9,TRBD1,TRBJ1-1,TGTGCCAGCAGCCCCGGACAGGCAACCGGTGAAGCTTTCTTT,CASSPGQATGEAFF
many,TRBV6-2/TRBV6-3,TRBD2,TRBJ2-1,TGTGCCAGCAGTTACACTAGCGGGTACAATGAGCAGTTCTTC,CASSYTSGYNEQFF
many,TRBV20-1,TRBD1,TRBJ1-2,TGCAGTGCTAGAATTTCACAGGGGTTTGGGTATGGCTACACCTTC,CSARISQGFGYGYTF
many,TRBV7-9,NA,TRBJ2-5,TGTGCCAGCAGCCCCGGGACGACTGAAGAGACCCAGTACTTC,CASSPGTTEETQYF
few,TRBV20-1,TRBD2,TRBJ2-3,TGCAGTGCAACTGACGGCGGGAGAGCAGATACGCAGTATTTT,CSATDGGRADTQYF
NA,TRBV28,NA,TRBJ1-5,TGTGCCAGCAGTTCTACAGACAATCAGCCCCAGCATTTT,CASSSTDNQPQHF
few,TRBV9,TRBD2,TRBJ2-1,TGTGCCAGCAGCGTAGCTACTATGGGACTACTGTTCTTC,CASSVATMGLLFF
many,TRBV28,TRBD2,TRBJ2-3,TGTGCAAGTGCGGGAGGTGGATTAGATACGCAGTATTTT,CASAGGGLDTQYF
NA,TRBV10-3,NA,TRBJ1-1,TGTGCCATCAGTGAACAGACGAACACTGAAGCTTTCTTT,CAISEQTNTEAFF
medium-sized,TRBV6-4,TRBD2,TRBJ2-3,TGTGCCAGCAGTGAGCGGGAGGCCCCCACAGATACGCAGTATTTT,CASSEREAPTDTQYF
many,TRBV7-9,NA,TRBJ2-6,TGTGCCAGCAGCGGGCACAGACGGCATTCACCTTCTGGGGCCAACGTCCTGACTTTC,CASSGHRRHSPSGANVLTF
many,TRBV29-1,NA,TRBJ2-2,TGCAGCGTTTCCGGGACAAGCTTCACCGGGGAGCTGTTTTTT,CSVSGTSFTGELFF
many,TRBV7-3,NA,TRBJ2-1,TGTGCCAGCAGCTTAAGGGATTCCTTAGAGCAGTTCTTC,CASSLRDSLEQFF
many,TRBV15,NA,TRBJ1-5,TGTGCCACCAGCAGAGGGGGGGACGTTCAGCCCCAGCATTTT,CATSRGGDVQPQHF
few,TRBV28,NA,TRBJ1-5,TGTGCCAGCAGCCCGGGGGGAGGGCGCGGACAGCCCCAGCATTTT,CASSPGGGRGQPQHF
few,TRBV6-4,TRBD2,TRBJ2-3,TGTGCCAGCAGTGACGGGGAGGGAGGAACAGATACGCAGTATTTT,CASSDGEGGTDTQYF
NA,TRBV24-1,TRBD1,TRBJ2-1,TGTGCCACCAGTGATCTGGACAGGGGTAGTCTCAATGAGCAGTTCTTC,CATSDLDRGSLNEQFF
many,TRBV6-5,TRBD1,TRBJ2-1,TGTGCCAGCAGCTCATCAGGGGGCAATGAGCAGTTCTTC,CASSSSGGNEQFF
few,TRBV28,NA,TRBJ2-3,TGTGCCAGCAGTCCCCGCCTTCGGGGCTTCACAGATACGCAGTATTTT,CASSPRLRGFTDTQYF
NA,TRBV10-3,NA,TRBJ2-7,TGTGCCATCAGTGAGTCGGGCCTATTAGGCTACGAGCAGTACTTC,CAISESGLLGYEQYF
many,TRBV20-1,NA,TRBJ2-5,TGCAGCCCCAAATACCAAGAGACCCAGTACTTC,CSPKYQETQYF
NA,TRBV4-2,NA,TRBJ2-1,TGTGCCAGCAGCCTCCCTCGGCTAGCGAGAGTCAATGAGCAGTTCTTC,CASSLPRLARVNEQFF